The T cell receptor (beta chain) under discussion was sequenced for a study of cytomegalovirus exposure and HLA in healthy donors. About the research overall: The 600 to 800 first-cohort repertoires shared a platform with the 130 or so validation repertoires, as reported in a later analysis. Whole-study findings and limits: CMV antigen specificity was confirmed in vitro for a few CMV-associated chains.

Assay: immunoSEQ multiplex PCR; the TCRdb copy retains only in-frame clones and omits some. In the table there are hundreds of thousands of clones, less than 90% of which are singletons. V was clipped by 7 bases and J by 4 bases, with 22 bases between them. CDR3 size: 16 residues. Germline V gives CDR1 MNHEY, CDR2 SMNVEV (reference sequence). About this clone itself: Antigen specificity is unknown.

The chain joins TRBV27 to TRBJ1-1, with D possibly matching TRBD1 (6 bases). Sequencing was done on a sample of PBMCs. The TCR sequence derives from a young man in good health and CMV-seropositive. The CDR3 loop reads CASTTRKGGRFTEAFF. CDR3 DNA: TGTGCCAGCACTACCCGGAAGGGGGGGCGTTTCACTGAAGCTTTCTTT.